The 23 T cell receptor beta chains given below trace back to one sample, sequenced in a study of blood T cell repertoires in COVID-19. Here immunoSEQ multiplex PCR was the method, and the copy in TCRdb shows in-frame clones only, minus some. In the table there are over 150,000 clones, 80% to 90% of which are singletons. The source material was peripheral blood. The receptors here all came from a young man who had recovered from COVID-19.

The chain links TRBV7-2 to TRBJ1-1, with 7 bases fitting TRBD1. This CDR3 comprises 13 residues. Trimming cost V 6 bases and J 10 bases; bases outside gene matches: 11. Germline V lookup: CDR1 SGHTA, CDR2 FQGNSA. CDR3 DNA: TGTGCCAGCAGTAAACAGGGGAACGAAGTAGCTTTCTTT. Amino acids: CASSKQGNEVAFF.

The genes are TRBV10-2 and TRBJ2-7; maybe TRBD2 (5 bases). Germline V gives CDR1 WSHSY, CDR2 SAAADI. The V end lost 4 bases, the J end lost 6 bases, and 16 bases lay between the germline ends. CDR3 length: 14 amino acids. Here the CDR3 DNA reads TGCGCCAGCAGTGGTTGGCTAGCCGAGGGCGAGCAGTACTTC. This translates into CASSGWLAEGEQYF.

Worth noting for this clone: A junction end diverges from the germline sequence, so it may reflect a read error. The chain combines TRBV7-7 with TRBJ2-3, with no clear D. This CDR3 is 13 amino acids long. Germline V gene sequence: CDR1 SSHAT, CDR2 FNYEAQ (reference sequence). This CDR3 reads CASSFFLSDTQYF. In DNA, the CDR3 is TGTGCTAGCAGCTTTTTCCTTTCAGATACGCAGTATTTT.

This chain uses TRBV5-6 with TRBJ1-2; D gene unclear. This CDR3 is built from 12 residues. The ends were cut back, 2 bases at V and 5 bases at J, with 7 bases in the middle. Germline V lookup: CDR1 SGHDT, CDR2 YYEEEE. The CDR3 sequence is CASSLETYGYTF. In DNA form, the CDR3 reads TGTGCCAGCAGCTTAGAAACATATGGCTACACCTTC.

The chain is built from TRBV12-3 or TRBV12-4 and TRBJ2-1; D is perhaps TRBD2 (6 bases). The CDR3 has 13 amino acids. V lost 5 bases and J 4 bases, leaving 9 bases between the germline ends. The DNA of the CDR3 is TGTGCCAGCAGTATTGGGACTTACAATGAGCAGTTCTTC. Its translation is CASSIGTYNEQFF.

This chain uses TRBV6-6 with TRBJ1-5; D not resolved. This CDR3 is built from 13 residues. Trimming stripped 4 bases from V and 5 bases from J, with 9 bases between. Germline V gene data show CDR1 as MNHNY and CDR2 as SVGAGI (reference sequence). CDR3 in amino acids: CASSSLQYQPQHF. CDR3 DNA: TGTGCCAGCAGTTCCCTACAGTATCAGCCCCAGCATTTT.

The chain links TRBV4-1 to TRBJ2-5; 8 bases are shared with TRBD1. The V gene's germline CDR1 is MGHRA and CDR2 YSYEKL. The CDR3 is made up of 14 amino acids. The trim removed 0 bases at V and 4 bases at J, leaving 1 base unmatched. DNA for the CDR3: TGCGCCAGCAGCCAAGAGGACAGGGCAGAGACCCAGTACTTC. Translation gives CASSQEDRAETQYF.

This chain links TRBV4-3 with TRBJ1-3; D is uncertain. The CDR3 has 15 amino acids. Trimming took off 0 bases at V and 0 bases at J, with 6 bases between the two ends. The germline V gene encodes CDR1 LGHNA and CDR2 YSLEER. CDR3 region: CASSQDSYSGNTIYF. CDR3 in DNA: TGCGCCAGCAGCCAAGACTCTTACTCTGGAAACACCATATATTTT.

This chain uses TRBV6-6 with TRBJ2-3, with TRBD2 matching 13 bases. This CDR3 spans 19 amino acids. Per the germline V gene, CDR1 is MNHNY and CDR2 is SVGAGI (reference sequence). V shed 5 bases, J shed 4 bases, and the junction held 15 bases outside the gene matches. CDR3 sequence (DNA): TGTGCCAGCAGTCGCACTAGCGGGAGGGCCGTAAGGCCCTCAGATACGCAGTATTTT. It yields the protein CASSRTSGRAVRPSDTQYF.

This chain links TRBV4-3 with TRBJ1-1; D remains unclear. The V gene's germline CDR1 is LGHNA and CDR2 YSLEER. Trimming left V 3 bases short and J 7 bases short, with 9 bases between. The CDR3 sequence is 12 residues long. The CDR3 region is CASSQVPGEAFF. CDR3 in DNA: TGCGCCAGCAGCCAGGTCCCGGGTGAAGCTTTCTTT.

This clone was counted between two and nine times. The DNA for the CDR3 is TGCAGTGCTGGTGGGACTCTCTCGACTGAAGCTTTCTTT. Amino acid sequence: CSAGGTLSTEAFF. The gene calls are TRBV20-1 and TRBJ1-1; possibly TRBD1 for D (5 bases). Per germline, CDR1 DFQATT and CDR2 SNEGSKA (reference sequence). This CDR3 is 13 amino acids long. The V gene lost 5 bases and the J gene lost 5 bases, with 15 bases spanning the gap.

V usage is TRBV2 and J usage is TRBJ1-1; weak D call: TRBD1 (6 bases). Germline-derived CDR1 and CDR2 are SNHLY and FYNNEI. The germline V and J ends were trimmed by 7 bases and 1 base, with 16 bases remaining between them. The CDR3 is 15 residues long. CDR3 nucleotides: TGTGCCAGCACCCGAGGTGACAGGTCGAACACTGAAGCTTTCTTT. Translated, it gives CASTRGDRSNTEAFF.

This sequence joins TRBV27 and TRBJ2-7, with 8 bases aligning to TRBD2. J gave up 2 bases and V 6 bases, and 6 bases lay outside the gene matches. CDR1 and CDR2 from the germline V gene are MNHEY and SMNVEV (reference sequence). The CDR3 extends over 14 amino acids. CDR3 region: CASSFTSGAYEQYF. CDR3 coding DNA: TGTGCCAGCAGCTTCACTAGCGGCGCCTACGAGCAGTACTTC.

This clone has only a few counts. This chain joins TRBV28 and TRBJ2-7; the match to TRBD2 covers 10 bases. CDR3 length equals 17 residues. The V gene end was trimmed by 3 bases and the J gene end by 5 bases; junction bases not matched to a gene: 13. The germline CDR1 and CDR2 sequences are MDHEN and SYDVKM. The CDR3 DNA follows: TGTGCCAGCAGTTTCCCGCGTGCTAGCGGGAGCGTCAACGAGCAGTACTTC. This gives the protein CASSFPRASGSVNEQYF.

The V call is TRBV19, the J call TRBJ1-2, with 8 bases matching TRBD1. The V segment lost 6 bases and the J segment 3 bases; nucleotides outside the gene matches: 3. The V gene's germline CDR1 is LNHDA and CDR2 SQIVND (reference sequence). The CDR3 loop spans 13 amino acids. The CDR3 DNA reads TGTGCCAGTAGCGTGGACAGGGACTATGGCTACACCTTC. It yields the protein CASSVDRDYGYTF.

The rearrangement links TRBV29-1 to TRBJ2-1, with D possibly being TRBD2 (5 bases). Germline CDR1 reads SQVTM; CDR2 reads ANQGSEA. The CDR3 is 12 residues long. V dropped 3 bases and J dropped 6 bases, with 9 bases sitting between them. The CDR3 nucleotides read TGCAGCGTTGATCGAGGGTCCAATGAGCAGTTCTTC. It specifies CSVDRGSNEQFF.

This clone is a singleton in its sample. This rearrangement joins TRBV6-2 or TRBV6-3 to TRBJ2-1; 14 nucleotides agree with TRBD2. CDR3 size: 17 residues. V shed 6 bases and J 9 bases; nucleotides not matched to a gene: 13. The V gene's germline CDR1 is MNHEY and CDR2 SVGEGT. CDR3 DNA: TGTGCCAGCAGCTCTCCCAGACTAGCGGGAGGGTTCCCTGAGCAGTTCTTC. Translation gives CASSSPRLAGGFPEQFF.

This sequence joins TRBV2 and TRBJ2-7, with 12 bases matching TRBD2. This CDR3 spans 15 amino acids. The germline gives CDR1 SNHLY, CDR2 FYNNEI. V was pared by 6 bases and J by 4 bases, with 7 bases of the junction left unmatched. In nucleotides, the CDR3 is TGTGCCAGCAGGGAGACTAGCGGGAGATCGTACGAGCAGTACTTC. This sequence encodes CASRETSGRSYEQYF.

This chain uses TRBV7-2 with TRBJ2-7; D possibly corresponds to TRBD2 (5 bases). The CDR3 is made up of 14 amino acids. Germline V gene lookup returns CDR1 SGHTA and CDR2 FQGNSA. Trimming removed 5 bases from V and 1 base from J, with 12 bases in between. The DNA of the CDR3 is TGTGCCAGCAGCCGCCCGGGCGGGTCCTACGAGCAGTACTTC. Protein sequence: CASSRPGGSYEQYF.

The CDR3 DNA follows: TGTGCCAGTAGTATTCAAGCGGACAGCCTATGGGGCTACACCTTC. Amino acids: CASSIQADSLWGYTF. This chain links TRBV19 with TRBJ1-2, with a tentative D call TRBD1 (6 bases). In germline, CDR1 is LNHDA, CDR2 SQIVND (reference sequence). The CDR3 covers 15 residues. V lost 3 bases and J 8 bases, leaving 19 bases between the germline ends.

The V and J genes are TRBV2 and TRBJ2-3, with 12 bases identical to TRBD2. The V segment lost 6 bases and the J segment 6 bases; nucleotides outside the gene matches: 7. This CDR3 has 15 residues. Germline V lookup: CDR1 SNHLY, CDR2 FYNNEI. The CDR3 is CASRAASGRGDTQYF. The CDR3 DNA reads as TGTGCCAGCAGGGCCGCTAGCGGGAGGGGCGATACGCAGTATTTT.

CDR3 coding DNA: TGTGCCAGCAGCAGCAGCGCCACGAGCACAGATACGCAGTATTTT. It is translated as CASSSSATSTDTQYF. The chain couples TRBV28 to TRBJ2-3; D not certain. Germline-derived CDR1 and CDR2 are MDHEN and SYDVKM. Between the trimmed V and J ends, which lost 6 bases and 0 bases, there was a span of 13 bases. This CDR3 has 15 amino acids.

This clone showed up just a few times. The chain is built from TRBV9 and TRBJ1-5, with 9 bases that match TRBD1. The V and J ends lost 0 bases and 6 bases, in that order; junction bases with no gene match: 1. The CDR3 is 14 amino acids. Germline V lookup: CDR1 SGDLS, CDR2 YYNGEE. DNA for the CDR3: TGTGCCAGCAGCGTAGACAGGGGGCTTCAGCCCCAGCATTTT. It translates to CASSVDRGLQPQHF.